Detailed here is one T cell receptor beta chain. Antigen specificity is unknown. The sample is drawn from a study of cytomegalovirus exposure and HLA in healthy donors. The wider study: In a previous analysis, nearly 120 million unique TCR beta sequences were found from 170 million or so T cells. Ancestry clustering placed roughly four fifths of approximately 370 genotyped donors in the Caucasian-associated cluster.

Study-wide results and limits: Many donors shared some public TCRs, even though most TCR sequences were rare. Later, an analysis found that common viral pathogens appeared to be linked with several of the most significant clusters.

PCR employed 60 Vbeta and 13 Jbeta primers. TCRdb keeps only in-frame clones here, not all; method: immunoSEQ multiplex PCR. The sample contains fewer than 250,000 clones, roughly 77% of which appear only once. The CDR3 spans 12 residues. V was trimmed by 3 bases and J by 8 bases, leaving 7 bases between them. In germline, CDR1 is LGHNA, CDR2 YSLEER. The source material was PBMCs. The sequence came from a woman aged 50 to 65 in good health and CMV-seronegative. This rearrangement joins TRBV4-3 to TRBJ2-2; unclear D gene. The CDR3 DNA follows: TGCGCCAGCAGCCAGGCTCGTGGGGAGCTGTTTTTT. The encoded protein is CASSQARGELFF.